The 14 T cell receptor beta chains in this list originate from one sample, sequenced in a study of T cells in Graves' hyperthyroidism and ophthalmopathy. RNA transcripts yielded amplified TCR beta CDR3 regions. Initially, a first-round RT-PCR of the TCR CDR3 employed the HTBI primer set. Each CDR3 protein gets one entry after TCRdb re-called the multiplex PCR reads with MiXCR. The sample consists of fewer than 750,000 distinct CDR3 sequences, 14% of them appearing once. Sequenced sample: blood. All receptors derive from a woman in her forties or fifties with Graves' ophthalmopathy.

This clonotype has ten or more counts. The chain recombines TRBV6-1 with TRBJ1-2, with a possible D match to TRBD1 (6 bases). The CDR3 spans 16 residues. Trimming left V 5 bases short and J 3 bases short, with 19 bases between. CDR1 is MNHNS, CDR2 SASEGT, per germline. DNA of the CDR3: TGTGCCAGCAGTTCCTTCGACAGGCTCTCTCACTATGGCTACACCTTC. It specifies CASSSFDRLSHYGYTF.

The gene calls are TRBV14 and TRBJ2-4; D may be TRBD1 (6 bases). CDR3 length: 16 amino acids. V lost 4 bases and J lost 4, with 17 bases in between. Germline V gene lookup returns CDR1 SGHDN and CDR2 FVKESK. This CDR3 is CASSPVSWDTKNIQYF. DNA for the CDR3: TGTGCCAGCAGCCCCGTGAGCTGGGACACGAAAAACATTCAGTACTTC.

This clonotype was detected ten times or more. The chain links TRBV7-8 to TRBJ2-2; 7 bases are shared with TRBD2. Germline V CDR1 and CDR2: SGHVS, FQNEAQ. V lost 5 bases, J lost 5 bases, and 8 bases stayed unmatched. The CDR3 consists of 15 residues. The CDR3 region is CASSPYGGGTGELFF. The CDR3 bases are TGTGCCAGCAGCCCTTATGGGGGAGGGACCGGGGAGCTGTTTTTT.

The chain employs TRBV29-1 and TRBJ2-3, with 13 bases identical to TRBD2. Germline values: CDR1 SQVTM, CDR2 ANQGSEA. This CDR3 is 19 amino acids long. J was trimmed by 0 bases and V by 1 base; bases with no gene match: 10. The CDR3 sequence is CSVEGRLAGGRTSTDTQYF. The CDR3 DNA sequence: TGCAGCGTTGAAGGGCGACTAGCGGGAGGCAGGACTAGCACAGATACGCAGTATTTT.

This clonotype was recorded many times. This sequence joins TRBV2 and TRBJ2-2; 10 bases fit TRBD2. This CDR3 has 15 residues. J was trimmed by 7 bases and V by 3 bases; bases with no gene match: 5. Germline CDR1 reads SNHLY; CDR2 reads FYNNEI. The CDR3 is CASSDARLAGGELFF. The DNA for the CDR3 is TGTGCCAGCAGTGACGCCAGACTAGCGGGCGGGGAGCTGTTTTTT.

This clonotype was counted at least ten times. The chain has TRBV4-2 and TRBJ2-7; TRBD1 agrees at 7 bases. The CDR3 covers 16 residues. Germline V lookup: CDR1 LGHNA, CDR2 YNFKEQ. The ends lost 4 bases at V and 3 bases at J; junction bases unmatched: 12. This CDR3 reads CASSPDGTANYYEQYF. In DNA, the CDR3 is TGTGCCAGCAGCCCAGACGGGACAGCGAACTACTACGAGCAGTACTTC.

This clonotype was observed many times. V gene TRBV30 combines with J gene TRBJ2-6, with no clear D. Trimming shortened V by 7 bases and J by 0 bases, and 16 bases separated the two germline ends. The CDR3 runs to 16 residues. Germline V gene data show CDR1 as GTSNPN and CDR2 as SVGIG (reference sequence). The CDR3 DNA follows: TGTGCCTTCGAAGGACGCCTAAGCTCTGGGGCCAACGTCCTGACTTTC. This codes for CAFEGRLSSGANVLTF.

This clonotype was counted many times. The genes are TRBV12-5 and TRBJ2-2; a possible D gene is TRBD1 (6 bases). Germline CDR1 reads LGHNT; CDR2 reads FRNRAP. V lost 0 bases and J 6 bases, leaving 11 bases between the germline ends. This CDR3 comprises 15 residues. The CDR3 spells CASGLVQGAAGELFF. CDR3 DNA sequence: TGTGCTAGTGGTTTGGTACAGGGAGCGGCCGGGGAGCTGTTTTTT.

This sequence joins TRBV7-9 and TRBJ2-5; D tentatively reads TRBD1 or TRBD2 (6 bases each). The CDR3 has 17 residues. Trimming removed 5 bases at V and 1 base at J, with 20 bases between. Looked up from germline, CDR1 is SEHNR and CDR2 is FQNEAQ (reference sequence). In DNA form, the CDR3 reads TGTGCCAGCAGCCCTCGTCGGGGGCTAAGAGGCCAAGAGACCCAGTACTTC. Its protein product is CASSPRRGLRGQETQYF.

The chain recombines TRBV5-1 with TRBJ2-7, with 8 bases aligning to TRBD2. CDR1 is SGHRS and CDR2 is YFSETQ in the germline V gene. The trim removed 6 bases at V and 5 bases at J, leaving 7 bases unmatched. The CDR3 has 13 amino acids. The CDR3 nucleotides read TGCGCCAGCAAAGGGGCGGGAGGCAACGAGCAGTACTTC. It translates to CASKGAGGNEQYF.

This clonotype was found a few times. V is TRBV7-9 and J is TRBJ2-2; D is uncertain. The CDR3 spans 14 residues. With 7 bases removed from V and 4 bases from J, the gap between germline ends came to 13 bases. The germline V gene encodes CDR1 SEHNR and CDR2 FQNEAQ (reference sequence). DNA of the CDR3: TGTGCCAGCACCATCCTCTGGGGCACCGGGGAGCTGTTTTTT. This codes for CASTILWGTGELFF.

This clonotype was found a few times. V usage is TRBV4-3 and J usage is TRBJ2-7, with D unclear. CDR3 size: 15 residues. Trimming took 0 bases from V and 5 from J, leaving 14 bases between them. Per the germline V gene, CDR1 is LGHNA and CDR2 is YSLEER. The CDR3 nucleotides are TGCGCCAGCAGCCAAGATCATTGGGCTAAAAACGAGCAGTACTTC. It translates to CASSQDHWAKNEQYF.

This clonotype was picked up one time. The chain joins TRBV30 to TRBJ2-1; no firm D call. Germline-derived CDR1 and CDR2 are GTSNPN and SVGIG (reference sequence). V was pared by 3 bases and J by 0 bases, with 9 bases between. The CDR3 length is 14 residues. The CDR3 sequence is CAWSHDSSYNEQFF. DNA for the CDR3: TGTGCCTGGAGCCATGACTCCTCCTACAATGAGCAGTTCTTC.

This clonotype was seen many times. The chain joins TRBV30 to TRBJ2-5; perhaps TRBD1 as D (6 bases). The ends were cut back, 4 bases at V and 5 bases at J, with 17 bases in the middle. The length of the CDR3 is 14 residues. CDR1 GTSNPN and CDR2 SVGIG come from the germline V gene (reference sequence). CDR3: CAWIGQGLLETQYF. The CDR3 DNA is TGTGCCTGGATTGGGCAGGGGTTGTTGGAGACCCAGTACTTC.